The 24 T cell receptor beta chains below all came from one sample that was sequenced in a study of cytotoxic CD8 clonotypes in ibrutinib-treated CLL. Here immunoSEQ multiplex PCR was the method, and the copy in TCRdb shows in-frame clones only, minus some. This sample has tens of thousands of clones, with 55% to 70% found just once. This sample comprised PBMCs, obtained after 24 months of ibrutinib treatment. All receptors derive from a human donor with chronic lymphocytic leukemia.

Regarding this clone: This may arise from a read error, as a much more abundant clone is one base away. This chain joins TRBV7-3 and TRBJ2-2; TRBD2 is a possible D gene (5 bases). Trimming removed 5 bases from V and 5 bases from J, with 9 bases in between. The CDR3 sequence is 13 residues long. Germline values: CDR1 SGHTA, CDR2 FQGTGA. The CDR3 bases are TGTGCCAGCAGCCAAAGGAGGACCGGGGAGCTGTTTTTT. It specifies CASSQRRTGELFF.

The chain links TRBV7-6 to TRBJ2-7, with 13 bases that match TRBD2. CDR1 and CDR2 from the germline V gene are SGHVS and FNYEAQ. Trimming at V came to 6 bases and at J to 2 bases, leaving 13 bases not matched to a gene. The CDR3 has 18 amino acids. As DNA, the CDR3 is TGTGCCAGCAGATTTACTAGCGGGGGGGCCCAGACCCCCTACGAGCAGTACTTC. Residues: CASRFTSGGAQTPYEQYF.

The rearrangement uses TRBV4-3 and TRBJ2-1, with 14 bases identical to TRBD2. CDR3 length equals 17 residues. Germline lookup yields CDR1 LGHNA and CDR2 YSLEER. Trimming cost V 3 bases and J 5 bases; bases outside gene matches: 6. This chain's CDR3 is CASSQASGLAGDNEQFF. CDR3 nucleotide sequence: TGCGCCAGCAGCCAGGCGTCGGGACTAGCGGGGGACAATGAGCAGTTCTTC.

V usage is TRBV9 and J usage is TRBJ1-3; D not resolved. The germline V gene encodes CDR1 SGDLS and CDR2 YYNGEE. The CDR3 runs to 15 residues. Trimming pared 0 bases from V and 4 bases from J, leaving 11 bases between. The DNA for the CDR3 is TGTGCCAGCAGCGTAGGGGCCGGCAGGGGAAACACCATATATTTT. Amino acids: CASSVGAGRGNTIYF.

Here the CDR3 DNA reads TGTGCCAGCACCCCCCCTAGAAGCACAGATACGCAGTATTTT. It translates to CASTPPRSTDTQYF. The chain has TRBV6-6 and TRBJ2-3; D is unclear. CDR1 and CDR2 (germline): MNHNY, SVGAGI (reference sequence). V lost 7 bases, J lost 0 bases, and 11 bases lay in between. This CDR3 comprises 14 residues.

The rearrangement joins TRBV7-8 to TRBJ1-2, with a weak D call TRBD1 (6 bases). This CDR3 region has 13 residues. Germline lookup yields CDR1 SGHVS and CDR2 FQNEAQ. Trimming removed 3 bases from V and 8 bases from J, with 13 bases in between. As DNA, the CDR3 is TGTGCCAGCAGCTTGGCAGGGGTTGGCGGCTACACCTTC. Amino acid sequence: CASSLAGVGGYTF.

This chain connects TRBV30 to TRBJ1-1; D gene uncertain. Trimming took off 4 bases at V and 1 base at J, with 7 bases between the two ends. Per germline, CDR1 GTSNPN and CDR2 SVGIG (reference sequence). The CDR3 totals 12 residues. The CDR3 sequence is CAWNPGNTEAFF. CDR3 DNA sequence: TGTGCCTGGAACCCGGGGAACACTGAAGCTTTCTTT.

This clone was seen a few times. This rearrangement joins TRBV28 to TRBJ1-5; D gene unclear. There are 16 residues in the CDR3. Germline CDR1 is MDHEN and CDR2 is SYDVKM. V lost 7 bases and J 0 bases, leaving 16 bases between the germline ends. CDR3 DNA sequence: TGTGCCAGCAATCCCCGGTTCCTATATAGCAATCAGCCCCAGCATTTT. Its translation: CASNPRFLYSNQPQHF.

The chain employs TRBV6-5 and TRBJ1-2; D uncertain. There are 15 residues in the CDR3. In germline, CDR1 is MNHEY, CDR2 SVGAGI. Trimming cost V 8 bases and J 0 bases, with 16 bases left between them. CDR3 in amino acids: CASGPRGRTNYGYTF. CDR3 sequence (DNA): TGTGCCAGCGGACCTAGAGGTCGGACTAACTATGGCTACACCTTC.

Remarks on this clone: Only one base separates this from a far larger clonotype, so it likely reflects a read error. The rearrangement links TRBV5-6 to TRBJ1-2, with unresolved D. The CDR3 loop spans 12 amino acids. Germline lookup yields CDR1 SGHDT and CDR2 YYEEEE. V lost 3 bases, J lost 8 bases, and 11 bases lay in between. The CDR3 DNA sequence: TGTGCCAGCAGCTATCTCGGGTCGGGCTACACCTTC. Encoded protein: CASSYLGSGYTF.

This chain uses TRBV28 with TRBJ2-7, with D tentatively TRBD1 or TRBD2 (6 bases each). The CDR3 consists of 15 residues. V lost 6 bases and J lost 7, with 22 bases in between. From germline, CDR1 is MDHEN and CDR2 SYDVKM. CDR3 nucleotides: TGTGCCAGCAGGGGGTTGACGGACGGGGGCCGAGAGCAGTACTTC. This codes for CASRGLTDGGREQYF.

With respect to this clone: This same CDR3 is encoded by further DNA sequences in the sample. The genes are TRBV7-9 and TRBJ2-5; 8 nucleotides line up with TRBD2. This CDR3 is built from 15 residues. V shed 3 bases and J 4 bases; nucleotides not matched to a gene: 7. Looked up from germline, CDR1 is SEHNR and CDR2 is FQNEAQ (reference sequence). This chain's CDR3 is CASSLVAGGGETQYF. CDR3 nucleotides: TGTGCCAGCAGCTTGGTGGCGGGGGGTGGAGAGACCCAGTACTTC.

The chain uses TRBV2 and TRBJ2-3; D might be TRBD1 or TRBD2, each matching 5 bases. This CDR3 contains 13 residues. The V end was cut by 7 bases, the J end by 3 bases, with 11 bases between. Germline values: CDR1 SNHLY, CDR2 FYNNEI. DNA of the CDR3: TGTGCCAGCATGAGGGGTCGGACAGATACGCAGTATTTT. Its protein product is CASMRGRTDTQYF.

As DNA, the CDR3 is TGTGCCAGCAGCTCCCGGGACAGTCCCTATGGCTACACCTTC. It translates to CASSSRDSPYGYTF. The gene calls are TRBV7-9 and TRBJ1-2, with 7 bases aligning to TRBD1. The CDR3 is 14 residues long. After removal of 4 bases from V and 4 bases from J, the junction contained 6 bases not matched to a gene. Per germline, CDR1 SEHNR and CDR2 FQNEAQ (reference sequence). Looking up the rest from reference TRBV7-9 and TRBJ1-2 gives the full variable domain: DTGVSQNPRHKITKRGQNVTFRCDPISEHNRLYWYRQTLGQGPEFLTYFQNEAQLEKSRLLSDRFSAERPKGSFSTLEIQRTEQGDSAMYLCASSSRDSPYGYTFGSGTRLTVV.

The chain uses TRBV6-4 and TRBJ1-5, with TRBD1 matching over 7 bases. Germline lookup yields CDR1 MRHNA and CDR2 SNTAGT. J was trimmed by 6 bases and V by 6 bases; bases with no gene match: 14. This CDR3 comprises 16 residues. The CDR3 is CASRPGTVIPRQPQHF. Here the CDR3 DNA reads TGTGCCAGCAGACCCGGGACAGTCATCCCCCGTCAGCCCCAGCATTTT.

The V gene is TRBV2, the J gene TRBJ2-5, with 10 bases lining up with TRBD2. Germline CDR1 and CDR2: SNHLY and FYNNEI. The CDR3 loop spans 16 amino acids. J was trimmed by 5 bases and V by 7 bases; bases with no gene match: 13. The CDR3 sequence is CASKRLAGAHGETQYF. The CDR3 nucleotides read TGTGCCAGCAAACGGCTAGCGGGGGCCCACGGGGAGACCCAGTACTTC.

The chain has TRBV5-1 and TRBJ2-1, with D hard to call. Germline V gene lookup returns CDR1 SGHRS and CDR2 YFSETQ. Trimming took 4 bases from V and 3 from J, leaving 11 bases between them. The length of the CDR3 is 14 residues. CDR3 residues: CASSQDGYYNEQFF. The CDR3 nucleotides are TGCGCCAGCAGCCAAGACGGCTACTACAATGAGCAGTTCTTC.

The chain carries TRBV14 and TRBJ2-6; a weak D match, TRBD1 (6 bases). The CDR3 is made up of 16 amino acids. V gave up 2 bases and J gave up 3 bases, with 11 bases separating them. Germline V CDR1 and CDR2: SGHDN, FVKESK. CDR3 protein: CASSQQQGFGANVLTF. The CDR3 DNA reads as TGTGCCAGCAGCCAACAACAGGGTTTTGGGGCCAACGTCCTGACTTTC.

This rearrangement joins TRBV28 to TRBJ2-7, with D perhaps matching TRBD1 (6 bases). Germline-derived CDR1 and CDR2 are MDHEN and SYDVKM. This CDR3 has 16 residues. The V end was cut by 7 bases, the J end by 4 bases, with 23 bases between. This chain's CDR3 is CASNSPLQGPTYEQYF. DNA for the CDR3: TGTGCCAGCAACTCACCCCTACAGGGTCCTACTTACGAGCAGTACTTC.

J is TRBJ2-2 and V is TRBV19; 10 nucleotides match TRBD2. Germline CDR1 is LNHDA and CDR2 is SQIVND (reference sequence). V lost 11 bases and J lost 0; bases outside the gene matches: 6. The CDR3 has 15 amino acids. CDR3 sequence: CAASGGAANTGELFF. The CDR3 DNA reads TGTGCCGCGAGCGGGGGGGCCGCGAACACCGGGGAGCTGTTTTTT. Complete variable domain (other parts from reference TRBV19 and TRBJ2-2): DGGITQSPKYLFRKEGQNVTLSCEQNLNHDAMYWYRQDPGQGLRLIYYSQIVNDFQKGDIAEGYSVSREKKESFPLTVTSAQKNPTAFYLCAASGGAANTGELFFGEGSRLTVL.

The count of this clone is one. This chain uses TRBV7-9 with TRBJ2-3, with 11 nucleotides matching TRBD2. Losses at the gene ends were 1 base for V and 3 bases for J; bases not matched to a gene: 0. There are 15 residues in the CDR3. Germline V gives CDR1 SEHNR, CDR2 FQNEAQ (reference sequence). The CDR3 loop reads CASSLGLAGTDTQYF. The CDR3 DNA reads TGTGCCAGCAGCTTAGGACTAGCGGGGACAGATACGCAGTATTTT.

This clone was recorded only once. This chain connects TRBV5-1 to TRBJ2-7; perhaps TRBD2 as D (5 bases). Germline V CDR1 and CDR2: SGHRS, YFSETQ. This CDR3 has 14 residues. The V end was cut by 5 bases, the J end by 0 bases, with 12 bases between. CDR3: CASRVSRDSYEQYF. CDR3 DNA: TGCGCCAGCAGAGTCTCCCGGGACTCCTACGAGCAGTACTTC.

CDR3 coding DNA: TGTGCCAGCAGTTTGGGACAGGGGCTTGAAAAACTGTTTTTT. Residues: CASSLGQGLEKLFF. The chain joins TRBV28 to TRBJ1-4, with TRBD1 matching 10 bases. The CDR3 has 14 amino acids. Per germline, CDR1 MDHEN and CDR2 SYDVKM. With V trimmed by 3 bases and J by 7 bases, 2 bases remained unmatched.

V and J are TRBV10-1 and TRBJ2-4; the D gene is possibly TRBD1 (8 bases). The CDR3 is 14 residues long. Germline V gene data show CDR1 as WNHNN and CDR2 as SYGVQD (reference sequence). Trimming left V 5 bases short and J 8 bases short, with 16 bases between. The chain's CDR3 is CASSPDRGGDIQYF. The DNA of the CDR3 is TGCGCCAGCAGTCCTGACAGGGGAGGGGACATTCAGTACTTC.